These T cell receptor beta chains were read from a single sample in a study of blood T cell repertoires in COVID-19. Data came from immunoSEQ multiplex PCR; TCRdb stores just in-frame clones and leaves some out. Of around 25,000 clones detected, over 70% appear once; the ten largest clones hold 25%. The sample consisted of peripheral blood. The receptors were gathered from a human donor with active COVID-19. The donor label of this sample is uncertain. Each CDR3 is given without its conserved first and last residue. A D gene is named only where the DNA matches it firmly. The size entry is marked missing in some rows and otherwise reads once, few, many or a size class.

d_call	v_call	j_call	clone_size	cdr3_aa
NA	TRBV5-6	TRBJ2-3	NA	ASSLLAGNTDTQY
NA	TRBV19	TRBJ2-3	NA	ASRSGGATDTQY
TRBD2	TRBV4-3	TRBJ2-2	NA	ASSQPWEGRAGELF
TRBD2	TRBV7-9	TRBJ2-3	NA	ASSLSGEGTDTQY
NA	TRBV3-1/TRBV3-2	TRBJ1-1	NA	ASSQVVGMNTEAF
TRBD1	TRBV10-3	TRBJ2-4	NA	AISGQATGGDIQY
TRBD1	TRBV12-5	TRBJ1-1	few	ASGLGQGVRTEAF
TRBD2	TRBV5-6	TRBJ2-3	NA	ASSFSGRLGDTQY
TRBD1	TRBV28	TRBJ2-5	NA	ASNPSGGETQY
NA	TRBV7-9	TRBJ2-1	NA	ASSLSAGWRNEQF
NA	TRBV7-9	TRBJ2-7	NA	ASSLGQSSYEQY
TRBD1	TRBV5-4	TRBJ2-2	NA	ASSLESGGTGELF
NA	TRBV6-1	TRBJ2-7	few	ASSEEATSDEQY
NA	TRBV19	TRBJ2-2	NA	ASSMTAWNTGELF
TRBD2	TRBV4-2	TRBJ2-5	NA	ASSQDLAGGGQTQY
TRBD2	TRBV18	TRBJ2-7	NA	ASSLGLAGGSEQY
TRBD2	TRBV25-1	TRBJ2-3	few	ASSEYLLAGPTDTQY
TRBD2	TRBV28	TRBJ2-7	NA	ASSLLAGDLAQY
NA	TRBV30	TRBJ2-2	NA	ASTNSLQYTGELF
TRBD2	TRBV4-2	TRBJ2-2	NA	ASSPELAGGPGTGELF
TRBD1	TRBV28	TRBJ1-1	NA	ASSAGQGTGAF
TRBD2	TRBV7-3	TRBJ2-1	once	ASSVLGTSGSIGEQF
NA	TRBV6-1	TRBJ1-1	NA	ASSEVQGPNTEAF
NA	TRBV28	TRBJ2-5	NA	ASKDSAQTQY
NA	TRBV30	TRBJ1-1	NA	AWSGVIEAF
TRBD1	TRBV2	TRBJ2-5	NA	ASSAKRGGQGETQY
NA	TRBV28	TRBJ1-2	NA	ASRSGGGGGYT
NA	TRBV9	TRBJ2-1	NA	ASSVSGNEQF
TRBD1	TRBV11-1	TRBJ2-1	NA	ASSLAWGQVNEQF
NA	TRBV7-7	TRBJ2-5	NA	ASNGAQETQY
NA	TRBV7-3	TRBJ2-7	NA	ASSYATGSYEQY
NA	TRBV2	TRBJ1-1	NA	ASSVPDPSGTEAF
NA	TRBV28	TRBJ2-7	NA	ASSSRRRTDIFRASYEQY
NA	TRBV7-3	TRBJ2-6	NA	ASSRGSGANVLT
NA	TRBV27	TRBJ2-5	NA	ASSPRPGLDETQY
NA	TRBV5-6	TRBJ1-1	NA	ASSADIMNTEAF
NA	TRBV7-3	TRBJ2-3	NA	ASSSIATSTDTQY
TRBD1	TRBV28	TRBJ2-5	NA	ASSWDSHVQETQY
TRBD1	TRBV12-5	TRBJ2-1	NA	ASGIGQAIYEQF
NA	TRBV2	TRBJ2-1	NA	ASGSERTDNEQF
NA	TRBV10-2	TRBJ2-7	NA	ASSETAYEQY